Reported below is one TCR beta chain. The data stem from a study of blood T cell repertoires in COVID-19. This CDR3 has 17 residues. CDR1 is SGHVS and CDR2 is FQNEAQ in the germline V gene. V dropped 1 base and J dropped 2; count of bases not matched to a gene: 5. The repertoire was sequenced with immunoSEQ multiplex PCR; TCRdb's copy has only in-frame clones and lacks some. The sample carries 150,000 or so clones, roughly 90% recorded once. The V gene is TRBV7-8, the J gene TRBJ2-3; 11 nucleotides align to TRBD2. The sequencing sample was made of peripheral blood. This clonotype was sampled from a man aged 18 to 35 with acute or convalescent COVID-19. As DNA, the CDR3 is TGTGCCAGCAGCTTAGTTGTAGCGGGGGGGTTCACAGATACGCAGTATTTT. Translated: CASSLVVAGGFTDTQYF.